This T cell receptor (beta chain) derives from a study of blood T cell repertoires in COVID-19. On the study more broadly: Italy, Spain and the United States were the sources of the convalescent and acute COVID-19 samples. In each case, the material was cDNA or gDNA derived from T cells, B-cell-depleted T cells, or PBMCs.

Per the authors' pipeline: Scientists estimated how many nucleated cells there were by amplifying reference gene primers. Clones were read by immunoSEQ multiplex PCR, and TCRdb kept only the in-frame ones, dropping some. That table supplies the V and J calls and clone size; D and trimming were determined from the DNA. The top ten clones hold nearly 0.55% of a sample with some 180,000 clones, 80% to 95% of them seen once. Per the germline V gene, CDR1 is MNHEY and CDR2 is SMNVEV (reference sequence). V lost 6 bases to trimming and J lost 12 bases; unmatched junction nucleotides: 26. The CDR3 runs to 18 residues.

Sequencing was carried out using peripheral blood. This receptor was identified in a man aged 50-59 years with acute or convalescent COVID-19. The chain is built from TRBV27 and TRBJ2-1; 7 bases map to TRBD1. CDR3 coding DNA: TGTGCCAGCAGCCGAGGGGGCGGAAGGCCAAGGGGAACCACGGGGCAGTTCTTC. Its protein is CASSRGGGRPRGTTGQFF.